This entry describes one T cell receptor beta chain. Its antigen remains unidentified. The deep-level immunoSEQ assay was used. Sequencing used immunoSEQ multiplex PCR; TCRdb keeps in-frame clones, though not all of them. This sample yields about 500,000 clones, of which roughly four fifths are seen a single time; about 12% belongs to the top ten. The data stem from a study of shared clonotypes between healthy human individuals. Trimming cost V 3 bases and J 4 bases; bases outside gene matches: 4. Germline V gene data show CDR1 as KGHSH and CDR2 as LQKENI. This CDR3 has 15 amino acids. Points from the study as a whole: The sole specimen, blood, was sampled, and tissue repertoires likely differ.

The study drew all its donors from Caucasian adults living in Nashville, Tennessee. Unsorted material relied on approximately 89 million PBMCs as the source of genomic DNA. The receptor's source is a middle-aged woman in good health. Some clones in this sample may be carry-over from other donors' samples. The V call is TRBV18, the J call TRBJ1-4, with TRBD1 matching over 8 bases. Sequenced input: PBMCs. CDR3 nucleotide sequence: TGTGCCAGCTCACCCAACAGGGGGAGTAATGAAAAACTGTTTTTT. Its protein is CASSPNRGSNEKLFF.